The 29 T cell receptor beta chains listed next were all sequenced from one sample in a study of T cell changes during pregnancy in multiple sclerosis. Assay used: immunoSEQ multiplex PCR; TCRdb lists only in-frame clones, some missing. The table has 70,000 to 95,000 clones, over 85% seen once. The material sequenced was peripheral blood, taken after pregnancy. Source of these receptors: a female donor in good health, enrolled as a control in a pregnancy study.

This CDR3 is CASSPPPVGGAYEQYF. CDR3 nucleotide sequence: TGTGCCAGCAGTCCCCCACCCGTTGGCGGAGCCTACGAGCAGTACTTC. J is TRBJ2-7 and V is TRBV27; D call uncertain. Looked up from germline, CDR1 is MNHEY and CDR2 is SMNVEV (reference sequence). The V end was cut by 5 bases, the J end by 2 bases, with 19 bases between. The CDR3 loop spans 16 amino acids.

The chain combines TRBV7-2 with TRBJ1-5; no definite D call. The V gene's germline CDR1 is SGHTA and CDR2 FQGNSA. This CDR3 has 12 amino acids. Trimming removed 5 bases at V and 4 bases at J, with 6 bases between. The CDR3 nucleotides are TGTGCCAGCAGCCCGTTTAATCAGCCCCAGCATTTT. Protein: CASSPFNQPQHF.

Only a few counts were recorded for this clone. The chain is built from TRBV27 and TRBJ1-2; D is undetermined. Germline-derived CDR1 and CDR2 are MNHEY and SMNVEV (reference sequence). V lost 7 bases, J lost 1 base, and 13 bases lay in between. CDR3 length equals 14 residues. The CDR3 sequence: CASTRLPLNYGYTF. CDR3 in DNA: TGTGCCAGCACCAGGCTACCACTTAACTATGGCTACACCTTC.

The rearrangement uses TRBV2 and TRBJ1-1; 7 bases map to TRBD1. The ends lost 4 bases at V and 1 base at J; junction bases unmatched: 3. The CDR3 has 14 amino acids. The V gene's germline CDR1 is SNHLY and CDR2 FYNNEI. The CDR3 nucleotides are TGTGCCAGCAGTGGTCAGGGGGGGAACACTGAAGCTTTCTTT. Translating gives CASSGQGGNTEAFF.

This chain connects TRBV7-9 to TRBJ1-2, with 10 bases that match TRBD1. This CDR3 comprises 13 residues. Germline V gene sequence: CDR1 SEHNR, CDR2 FQNEAQ (reference sequence). With V trimmed by 0 bases and J by 9 bases, 1 base remained unmatched. The CDR3 loop reads CASSLAGQGSYTF. CDR3 sequence (DNA): TGTGCCAGCAGCTTAGCGGGACAGGGGAGCTACACCTTC.

The chain recombines TRBV19 with TRBJ2-5; 8 bases map to TRBD1. Per the germline V gene, CDR1 is LNHDA and CDR2 is SQIVND (reference sequence). The CDR3 spans 14 residues. J lost 5 bases, V lost 5 bases, and 7 bases had no gene match. The CDR3 nucleotides are TGTGCCAGTAGTCTCCGGACAGGGTGGGAGACCCAGTACTTC. It translates to CASSLRTGWETQYF. The full variable domain, rest sourced from reference TRBV19 and TRBJ2-5, is DGGITQSPKYLFRKEGQNVTLSCEQNLNHDAMYWYRQDPGQGLRLIYYSQIVNDFQKGDIAEGYSVSREKKESFPLTVTSAQKNPTAFYLCASSLRTGWETQYFGPGTRLLVL.

The chain employs TRBV28 and TRBJ2-3, with 7 bases identical to TRBD2. The junction had 12 bases not matched to a gene; V was cut back by 1 base and J by 2 bases. The CDR3 runs 18 residues. Per the germline V gene, CDR1 is MDHEN and CDR2 is SYDVKM. CDR3 nucleotides: TGTGCCAGCAGTTTATTTAGATACGGTGGGGGGGTCACAGATACGCAGTATTTT. Protein: CASSLFRYGGGVTDTQYF.

The J gene is TRBJ2-1, the V gene TRBV5-1; 10 nucleotides agree with TRBD1. With 0 bases clipped from V and 7 bases from J, the junction kept 7 bases outside the gene matches. This CDR3 comprises 16 residues. Germline V gives CDR1 SGHRS, CDR2 YFSETQ. CDR3 in DNA: TGCGCCAGCAGCTTGGGGGACAGGGGCGGACGGAATGAGCAGTTCTTC. It encodes CASSLGDRGGRNEQFF.

V gene TRBV2 combines with J gene TRBJ2-5; the match to TRBD2 covers 7 bases. The CDR3 is 14 residues long. V trimming: 7 bases; J trimming: 5 bases; junction bases outside the gene matches: 10. Germline assignment: CDR1 SNHLY and CDR2 FYNNEI. The CDR3 nucleotides read TGTGCCAGCAACGGGGAGGGGCGCCGGGAGACCCAGTACTTC. This translates into CASNGEGRRETQYF.

This chain connects TRBV5-1 to TRBJ2-7; the match to TRBD1 covers 7 bases. This CDR3 comprises 15 residues. V lost 0 bases and J lost 5; bases outside the gene matches: 8. The germline gives CDR1 SGHRS, CDR2 YFSETQ. The CDR3 protein is CASSLAVRGINEQYF. The DNA of the CDR3 is TGCGCCAGCAGCTTGGCGGTCAGGGGGATCAACGAGCAGTACTTC.

The rearrangement uses TRBV19 and TRBJ2-1; tentative D call: TRBD1 (6 bases). CDR3 length: 14 amino acids. Trimming stripped 7 bases from V and 1 base from J, with 11 bases between. The germline V gene has CDR1 LNHDA and CDR2 SQIVND (reference sequence). CDR3 DNA sequence: TGTGCCAGTACCACGGGACAATCCTACAATGAGCAGTTCTTC. It encodes CASTTGQSYNEQFF.

This chain uses TRBV27 with TRBJ2-3; TRBD2 agrees at 11 bases. Germline trimming cut 2 bases from V and 6 bases from J; bases unmatched to any gene: 4. This CDR3 spans 15 amino acids. Per germline, CDR1 MNHEY and CDR2 SMNVEV (reference sequence). CDR3: CASSLGGLAGDTQYF. The CDR3, as DNA: TGTGCCAGCAGTTTAGGTGGACTAGCGGGTGATACGCAGTATTTT.

V usage is TRBV30 and J usage is TRBJ2-7, with no clear D. The germline CDR1 and CDR2 sequences are GTSNPN and SVGIG (reference sequence). The germline V and J ends were trimmed by 1 base and 13 bases, with 14 bases remaining between them. CDR3 length: 11 residues. CDR3 DNA sequence: TGTGCCTGGAGTGAGAGTTTCACCTTCTACTTC. Translated: CAWSESFTFYF. The full variable domain, rest sourced from reference TRBV30 and TRBJ2-7, is SQTIHQWPATLVQPVGSPLSLECTVEGTSNPNLYWYRQAAGRGLQLLFYSVGIGQISSEVPQNLSASRPQDRQFILSSKKLLLSDSGFYLCAWSESFTFYFGPGTRLTVT.

V and J are TRBV5-1 and TRBJ2-1; D not resolved. CDR3 length: 13 residues. Germline CDR1 is SGHRS and CDR2 is YFSETQ. Trimming cost V 3 bases and J 6 bases, with 10 bases left between them. CDR3 sequence (DNA): TGCGCCAGCAGCTCAACTACGTCCAATGAGCAGTTCTTC. Encoded protein: CASSSTTSNEQFF.

The chain joins TRBV11-2 to TRBJ1-1; D is perhaps TRBD1 (6 bases). V gave up 0 bases and J gave up 5 bases, with 13 bases separating them. Germline loops: CDR1 SGHAT, CDR2 FQNNGV. This CDR3 region has 15 residues. CDR3 nucleotide sequence: TGTGCCAGCAGCTTAGAGGGCAGGGGACGGACTGAAGCTTTCTTT. Translating it yields CASSLEGRGRTEAFF.

In DNA form, the CDR3 reads TGCGCCAGCAGCTCGGGGACTAGCGCTAGCACAGATACGCAGTATTTT. Its translation: CASSSGTSASTDTQYF. V gene TRBV5-1 combines with J gene TRBJ2-3; 10 bases align to TRBD2. The J segment lost 0 bases and the V segment lost 3 bases, leaving 4 bases of the junction unmatched. Germline CDR1 is SGHRS and CDR2 is YFSETQ. This CDR3 has 16 amino acids.

This clone was found once. The V and J genes are TRBV28 and TRBJ2-7; 16 bases line up with TRBD2. The germline V gene encodes CDR1 MDHEN and CDR2 SYDVKM. The CDR3 is 16 residues long. The junction had 6 bases not matched to a gene; V was cut back by 10 bases and J by 0 bases. In nucleotides, the CDR3 is TGTGCCACCCTGGGACTAGCGGGAGGGAGCTCCTACGAGCAGTACTTC. It encodes CATLGLAGGSSYEQYF.

The chain couples TRBV11-2 to TRBJ2-1, with D possibly being TRBD1 (6 bases). The CDR3 is 14 residues long. Germline assignment: CDR1 SGHAT and CDR2 FQNNGV. The ends were cut back, 1 base at V and 6 bases at J, with 10 bases in the middle. In DNA form, the CDR3 reads TGTGCCAGCAGCTTAGGGGGACAACTCAATGAGCAGTTCTTC. It encodes CASSLGGQLNEQFF.

The chain joins TRBV5-1 to TRBJ2-3; 9 nucleotides align to TRBD1. Germline V lookup: CDR1 SGHRS, CDR2 YFSETQ. This CDR3 spans 17 amino acids. The V gene end was trimmed by 3 bases and the J gene end by 2 bases; junction bases not matched to a gene: 10. CDR3 region: CASSWTGDNGNTDTQYF. In nucleotides, the CDR3 is TGCGCCAGCAGCTGGACAGGGGATAATGGGAACACAGATACGCAGTATTTT. The full variable domain, completed using reference TRBV5-1 and TRBJ2-3, is KAGVTQTPRYLIKTRGQQVTLSCSPISGHRSVSWYQQTPGQGLQFLFEYFSETQRNKGNFPGRFSGRQFSNSRSEMNVSTLELGDSALYLCASSWTGDNGNTDTQYFGPGTRLTVL.

DNA for the CDR3: TGCGCCAGCAGCCGGCCACAGGGAGAGACCGGGGAGCTGTTTTTT. Protein sequence: CASSRPQGETGELFF. The chain combines TRBV5-1 with TRBJ2-2; D may be TRBD1 (6 bases). V shed 4 bases and J shed 5 bases, with 15 bases lying between them. Germline assignment: CDR1 SGHRS and CDR2 YFSETQ. This CDR3 spans 15 amino acids.

The genes are TRBV7-8 and TRBJ2-7, with 13 bases identical to TRBD2. V was clipped by 5 bases and J by 3 bases; unmatched bases: 7. There are 16 residues in the CDR3. Germline V lookup: CDR1 SGHVS, CDR2 FQNEAQ. The CDR3 reads CASSPGLAGDNYEQYF. The DNA for the CDR3 is TGTGCCAGCAGCCCCGGACTAGCGGGAGACAACTACGAGCAGTACTTC. Supplemented by reference TRBV7-8 and TRBJ2-7, the full variable domain reads GAGVSQSPRYKVAKRGQDVALRCDPISGHVSLFWYQQALGQGPEFLTYFQNEAQLDKSGLPSDRFFAERPEGSVSTLKIQRTQQEDSAVYLCASSPGLAGDNYEQYFGPGTRLTVT.

The rearrangement links TRBV2 to TRBJ2-2, with 10 bases fitting TRBD1. With V trimmed by 6 bases and J by 6 bases, 7 bases remained unmatched. Germline CDR1 SNHLY, CDR2 FYNNEI. CDR3 length equals 15 residues. In DNA, the CDR3 is TGTGCCAGCAGCTCCGACAGGGGGCGGGCCGGGGAGCTGTTTTTT. Amino acids: CASSSDRGRAGELFF.

This clone was detected once. The chain employs TRBV5-6 and TRBJ2-7; 7 positions match TRBD1. The CDR3 sequence is 14 residues long. Germline CDR1 reads SGHDT; CDR2 reads YYEEEE. Unmatched junction bases numbered 5, after V lost 0 bases and J lost 5 bases. The CDR3 nucleotides are TGTGCCAGCAGCTTGGGGGCAGGGGGAGACGAGCAGTACTTC. Protein: CASSLGAGGDEQYF.

The V gene is TRBV2, the J gene TRBJ2-2; weak D call: TRBD2 (6 bases). V was shortened by 6 bases and J by 4 bases, with 9 bases between the two germline ends. This CDR3 region has 13 residues. Germline CDR1 and CDR2: SNHLY and FYNNEI. CDR3 in amino acids: CASRLTSTGELFF. The CDR3 region has the DNA TGTGCCAGCAGATTGACTAGCACCGGGGAGCTGTTTTTT. The full variable domain, with the rest looked up from reference TRBV2 and TRBJ2-2, is EPEVTQTPSHQVTQMGQEVILRCVPISNHLYFYWYRQILGQKVEFLVSFYNNEISEKSEIFDDQFSVERPDGSNFTLKIRSTKLEDSAMYFCASRLTSTGELFFGEGSRLTVL.

The rearrangement links TRBV19 to TRBJ2-1; 7 bases are shared with TRBD2. CDR1 is LNHDA and CDR2 is SQIVND in the germline V gene (reference sequence). The trim removed 7 bases at V and 7 bases at J, leaving 13 bases unmatched. There are 15 residues in the CDR3. DNA of the CDR3: TGTGCCAGTAAGAAGGAACGGGGGGAGTGGAATGAGCAGTTCTTC. Protein product: CASKKERGEWNEQFF.

This chain links TRBV4-2 with TRBJ2-7; tentative D call: TRBD1 (5 bases). CDR3 size: 14 residues. The V end was cut by 1 base, the J end by 3 bases, with 10 bases between. Germline V gene sequence: CDR1 LGHNA, CDR2 YNFKEQ. The chain's CDR3 is CASSQGRQGYEQYF. The CDR3 DNA reads as TGTGCCAGCAGCCAAGGTCGGCAGGGCTACGAGCAGTACTTC.

The chain carries TRBV29-1 and TRBJ2-7, with TRBD1 as a possible D gene (5 bases). V was trimmed by 7 bases and J by 1 base, leaving 20 bases between them. The CDR3 is 15 residues long. The germline V gene has CDR1 SQVTM and CDR2 ANQGSEA. The CDR3 loop reads CSAPCQGFRSYEQYF. The CDR3 region has the DNA TGCAGCGCACCATGCCAGGGATTTAGGTCCTACGAGCAGTACTTC.

This chain uses TRBV5-1 with TRBJ2-5; D might be TRBD2 (5 bases). The DNA end favors TRBJ2-7, so the J call may be wrong. The CDR3 contains 13 residues. Per germline, CDR1 SGHRS and CDR2 YFSETQ. The CDR3 reads CASSLSGPYEQYF. The CDR3 nucleotides are TGCGCCAGCAGCTTAAGCGGACCCTACGAGCAGTACTTC.

V is TRBV28 and J is TRBJ2-1; TRBD2 matches 12 bases. Germline V lookup: CDR1 MDHEN, CDR2 SYDVKM. This CDR3 is 19 amino acids long. J was trimmed by 0 bases and V by 6 bases; bases with no gene match: 12. The CDR3 coding sequence is TGTGCCAGCAGCCTAAGACTAGCGGGGGACGGTAGCTCCTACAATGAGCAGTTCTTC. Protein product: CASSLRLAGDGSSYNEQFF.